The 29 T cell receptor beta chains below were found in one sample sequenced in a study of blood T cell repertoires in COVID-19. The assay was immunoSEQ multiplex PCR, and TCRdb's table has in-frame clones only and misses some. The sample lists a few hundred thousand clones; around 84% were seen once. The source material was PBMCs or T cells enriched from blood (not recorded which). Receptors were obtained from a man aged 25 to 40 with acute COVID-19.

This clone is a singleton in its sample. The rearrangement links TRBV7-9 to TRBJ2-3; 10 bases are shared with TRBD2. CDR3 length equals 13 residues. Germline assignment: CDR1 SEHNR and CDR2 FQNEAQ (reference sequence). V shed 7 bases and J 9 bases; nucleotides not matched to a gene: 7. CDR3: CASIPSSGRTQYF. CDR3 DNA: TGTGCCAGCATCCCGTCTAGCGGGAGAACGCAGTATTTT.

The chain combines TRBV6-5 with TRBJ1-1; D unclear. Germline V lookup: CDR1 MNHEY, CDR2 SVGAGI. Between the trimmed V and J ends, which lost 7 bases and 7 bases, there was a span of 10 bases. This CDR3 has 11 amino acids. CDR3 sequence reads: CASIESDEAFF. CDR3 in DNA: TGTGCCAGCATCGAAAGCGATGAAGCTTTCTTT.

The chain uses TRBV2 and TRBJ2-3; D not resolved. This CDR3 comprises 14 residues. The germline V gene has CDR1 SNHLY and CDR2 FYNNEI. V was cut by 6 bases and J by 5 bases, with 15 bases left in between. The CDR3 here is CASSRNTDRDTQYF. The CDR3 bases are TGTGCCAGCAGCCGAAATACAGACCGAGATACGCAGTATTTT.

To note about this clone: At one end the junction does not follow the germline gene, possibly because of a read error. The CDR3 reads CASSLAGRAPGYTF. The CDR3 bases are TGTGCCAGCAGCCTAGCCGGCAGGGCTCCTGGCTACACCTTC. The chain carries TRBV7-9 and TRBJ1-2, with D possibly matching TRBD1 (5 bases). CDR1 and CDR2 (germline): SEHNR, FQNEAQ (reference sequence). This CDR3 spans 14 amino acids.

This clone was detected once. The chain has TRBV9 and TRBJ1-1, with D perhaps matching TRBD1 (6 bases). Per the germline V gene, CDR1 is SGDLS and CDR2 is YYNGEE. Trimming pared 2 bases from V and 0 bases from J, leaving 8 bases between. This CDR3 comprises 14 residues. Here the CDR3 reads CASSVGAMNTEAFF. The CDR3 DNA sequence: TGTGCCAGCAGCGTGGGGGCTATGAACACTGAAGCTTTCTTT.

The CDR3 reads CASSFGGVTNNEQFF. CDR3 nucleotide sequence: TGCGCCAGCAGCTTCGGGGGGGTTACAAACAATGAGCAGTTCTTC. The rearrangement uses TRBV5-1 and TRBJ2-1, with 8 bases lining up with TRBD2. Germline V CDR1 and CDR2: SGHRS, YFSETQ. The CDR3 has 15 residues. V shed 2 bases and J 5 bases; nucleotides not matched to a gene: 6.

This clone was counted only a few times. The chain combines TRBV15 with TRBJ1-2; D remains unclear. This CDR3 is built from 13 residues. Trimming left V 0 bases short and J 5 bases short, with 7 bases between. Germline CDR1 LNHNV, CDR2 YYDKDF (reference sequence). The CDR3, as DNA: TGTGCCACCAGCAGAGATCAACAGTATGGCTACACCTTC. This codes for CATSRDQQYGYTF.

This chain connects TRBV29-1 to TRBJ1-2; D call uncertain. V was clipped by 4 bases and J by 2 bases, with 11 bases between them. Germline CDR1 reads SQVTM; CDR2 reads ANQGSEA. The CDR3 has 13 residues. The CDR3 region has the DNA TGCAGCGTTGTACCCCCACGGAACTATGGCTACACCTTC. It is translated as CSVVPPRNYGYTF.

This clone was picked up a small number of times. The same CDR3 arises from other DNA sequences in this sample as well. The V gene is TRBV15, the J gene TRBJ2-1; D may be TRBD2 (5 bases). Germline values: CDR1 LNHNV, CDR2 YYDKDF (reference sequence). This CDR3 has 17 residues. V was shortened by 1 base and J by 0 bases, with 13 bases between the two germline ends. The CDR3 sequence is CATSRGLAGSSYNEQFF. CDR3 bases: TGTGCCACCAGCAGAGGGTTGGCGGGCAGCTCCTACAATGAGCAGTTCTTC.

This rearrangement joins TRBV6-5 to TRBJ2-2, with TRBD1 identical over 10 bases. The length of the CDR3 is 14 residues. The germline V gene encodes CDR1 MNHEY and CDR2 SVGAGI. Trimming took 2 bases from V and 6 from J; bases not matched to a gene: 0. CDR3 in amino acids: CASSYDRGPGELFF. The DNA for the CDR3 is TGTGCCAGCAGTTACGACAGGGGGCCCGGGGAGCTGTTTTTT.

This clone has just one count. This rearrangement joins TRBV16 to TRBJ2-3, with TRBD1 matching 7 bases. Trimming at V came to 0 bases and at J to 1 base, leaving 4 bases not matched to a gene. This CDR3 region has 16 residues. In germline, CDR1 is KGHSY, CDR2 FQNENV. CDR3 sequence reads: CASSQSSGQRTDTQYF. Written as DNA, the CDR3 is TGTGCCAGCAGCCAATCATCGGGACAGCGCACAGATACGCAGTATTTT.

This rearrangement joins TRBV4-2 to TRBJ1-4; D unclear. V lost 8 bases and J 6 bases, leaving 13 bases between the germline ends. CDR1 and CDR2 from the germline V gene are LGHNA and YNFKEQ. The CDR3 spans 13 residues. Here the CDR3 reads CASSRATYEKLFF. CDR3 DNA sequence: TGTGCCAGCTCGCGGGCGACCTATGAAAAACTGTTTTTT.

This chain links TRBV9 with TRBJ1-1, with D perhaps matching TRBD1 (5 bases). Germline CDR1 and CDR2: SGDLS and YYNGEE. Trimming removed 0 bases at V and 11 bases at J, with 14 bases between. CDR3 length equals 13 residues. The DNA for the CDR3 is TGTGCCAGCAGCGTAGTGGAACAGGAGGGGGCTTTCTTT. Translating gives CASSVVEQEGAFF.

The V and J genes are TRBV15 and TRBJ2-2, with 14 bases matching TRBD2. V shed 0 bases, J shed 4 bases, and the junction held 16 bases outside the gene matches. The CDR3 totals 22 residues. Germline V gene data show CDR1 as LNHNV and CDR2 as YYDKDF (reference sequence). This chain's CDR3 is CATSRDGTVWGLAGAGTGELFF. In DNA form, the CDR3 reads TGTGCCACCAGCAGAGATGGGACGGTTTGGGGACTAGCGGGGGCTGGCACCGGGGAGCTGTTTTTT.

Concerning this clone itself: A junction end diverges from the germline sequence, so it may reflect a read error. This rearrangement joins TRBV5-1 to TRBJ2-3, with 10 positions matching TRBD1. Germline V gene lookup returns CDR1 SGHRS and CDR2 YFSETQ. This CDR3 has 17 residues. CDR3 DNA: TGTGCCAGCAGCTTGGTGGGACAGGGGCGAGGATCAGATACGCAGTATTTT. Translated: CASSLVGQGRGSDTQYF.

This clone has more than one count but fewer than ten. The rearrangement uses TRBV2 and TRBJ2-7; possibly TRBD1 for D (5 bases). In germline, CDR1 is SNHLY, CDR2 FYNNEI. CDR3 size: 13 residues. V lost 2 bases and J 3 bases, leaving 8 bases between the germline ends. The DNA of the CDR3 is TGTGCCAGCAGTGAACTGCAGGGCTACGAGCAGTACGTC. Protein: CASSELQGYEQYV.

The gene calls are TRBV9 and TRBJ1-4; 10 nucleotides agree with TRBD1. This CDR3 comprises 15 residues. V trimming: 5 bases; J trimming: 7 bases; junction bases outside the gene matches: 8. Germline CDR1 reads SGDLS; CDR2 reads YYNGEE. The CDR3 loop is CASSLTGTGAEKLFF. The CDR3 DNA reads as TGTGCCAGCAGTCTTACCGGGACAGGGGCTGAAAAACTGTTTTTT.

The CDR3 DNA is TGCGCCAGCAGTGATAAGCGGGGCCATGATGAGCAGTTCTTC. The encoded protein is CASSDKRGHDEQFF. The rearrangement uses TRBV10-1 and TRBJ2-1, with 7 bases fitting TRBD2. In germline, CDR1 is WNHNN, CDR2 SYGVQD (reference sequence). V shed 3 bases, J shed 8 bases, and the junction held 7 bases outside the gene matches. The CDR3 is 14 residues long.

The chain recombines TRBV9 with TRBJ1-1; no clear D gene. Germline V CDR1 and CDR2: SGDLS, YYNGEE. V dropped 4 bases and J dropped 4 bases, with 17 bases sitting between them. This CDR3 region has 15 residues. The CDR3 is CASSLSPGSSTEAFF. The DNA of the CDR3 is TGTGCCAGCAGCCTAAGTCCGGGGTCGAGCACTGAAGCTTTCTTT.

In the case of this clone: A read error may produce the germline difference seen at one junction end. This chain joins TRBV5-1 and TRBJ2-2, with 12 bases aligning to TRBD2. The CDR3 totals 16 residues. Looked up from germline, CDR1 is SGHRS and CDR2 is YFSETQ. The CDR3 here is CASSFLAGGSTGELFF. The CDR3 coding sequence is TGTGCCAGCAGCTTCCTAGCGGGAGGGTCCACCGGGGAGCTGTTTTTT.

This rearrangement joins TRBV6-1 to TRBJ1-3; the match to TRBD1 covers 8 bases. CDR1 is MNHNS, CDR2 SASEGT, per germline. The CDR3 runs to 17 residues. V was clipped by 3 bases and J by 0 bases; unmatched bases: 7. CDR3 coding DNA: TGTGCCAGCAGTGACCGAACTGGACAGGGCTCTGGAAACACCATATATTTT. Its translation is CASSDRTGQGSGNTIYF.

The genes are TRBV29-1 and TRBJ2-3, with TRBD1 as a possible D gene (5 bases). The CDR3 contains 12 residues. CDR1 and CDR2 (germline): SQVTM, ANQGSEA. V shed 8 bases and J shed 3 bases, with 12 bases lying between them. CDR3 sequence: CSLGSGTDTQYF. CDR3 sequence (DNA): TGCAGCCTCGGCTCAGGGACAGATACGCAGTATTTT.

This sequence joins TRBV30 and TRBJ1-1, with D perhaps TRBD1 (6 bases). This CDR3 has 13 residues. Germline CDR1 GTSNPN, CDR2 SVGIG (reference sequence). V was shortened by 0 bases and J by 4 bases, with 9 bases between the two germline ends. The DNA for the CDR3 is TGTGCCTGGAGTGTACAGGGACCCACTGAAGCTTTCTTT. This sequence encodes CAWSVQGPTEAFF. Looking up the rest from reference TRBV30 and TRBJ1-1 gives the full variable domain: SQTIHQWPATLVQPVGSPLSLECTVEGTSNPNLYWYRQAAGRGLQLLFYSVGIGQISSEVPQNLSASRPQDRQFILSSKKLLLSDSGFYLCAWSVQGPTEAFFGQGTRLTVV.

CDR3 sequence: CASSHDMGSTEAFF. The DNA of the CDR3 is TGTGCCAGTAGCCATGACATGGGTAGCACTGAAGCTTTCTTT. J is TRBJ1-1 and V is TRBV19; no reliable D call. Germline V gives CDR1 LNHDA, CDR2 SQIVND (reference sequence). The CDR3 runs 14 residues. V lost 6 bases to trimming and J lost 4 bases, with 15 bases between them.

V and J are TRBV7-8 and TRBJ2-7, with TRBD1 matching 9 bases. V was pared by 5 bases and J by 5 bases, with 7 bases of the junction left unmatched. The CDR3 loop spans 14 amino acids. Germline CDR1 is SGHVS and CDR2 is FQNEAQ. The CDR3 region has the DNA TGTGCCAGCAGCACCAACCGGGACAGGGACGAGCAGTACGTC. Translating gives CASSTNRDRDEQYV.

This CDR3 is CASSPGTGKNEQFF. For the CDR3, the DNA is TGTGCCAGTAGTCCAGGCACAGGGAAGAATGAGCAGTTCTTC. The rearrangement joins TRBV19 to TRBJ2-1; tentatively, D is TRBD1 (6 bases). The V gene's germline CDR1 is LNHDA and CDR2 SQIVND (reference sequence). Trimming took 5 bases from V and 7 from J, leaving 15 bases between them. This CDR3 region has 14 residues.

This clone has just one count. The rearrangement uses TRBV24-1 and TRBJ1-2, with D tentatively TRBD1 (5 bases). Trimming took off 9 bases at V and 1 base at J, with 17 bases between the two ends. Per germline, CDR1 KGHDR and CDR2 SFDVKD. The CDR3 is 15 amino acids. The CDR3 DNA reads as TGTGCCACCGCCGAATCAGGGCGAAGTAACTATGGCTACACCTTC. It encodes CATAESGRSNYGYTF.

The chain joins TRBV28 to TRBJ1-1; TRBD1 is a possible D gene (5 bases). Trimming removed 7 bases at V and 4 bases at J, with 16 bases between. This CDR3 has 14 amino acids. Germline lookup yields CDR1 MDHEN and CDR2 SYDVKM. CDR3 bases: TGTGCCAGCACCGAAGAAGGGGTAAGCACTGAAGCTTTCTTT. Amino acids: CASTEEGVSTEAFF.

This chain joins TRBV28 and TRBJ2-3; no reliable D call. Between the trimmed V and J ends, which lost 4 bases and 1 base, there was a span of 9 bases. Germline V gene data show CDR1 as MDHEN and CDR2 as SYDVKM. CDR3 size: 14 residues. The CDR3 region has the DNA TGTGCCAGCAGTTCCCCCCGGGGCACAGATACGCAGTATTTT. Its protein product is CASSSPRGTDTQYF.